These T cell receptor beta chains were read from a single sample in a study of beta chain features in type 1 diabetes. Assay used: immunoSEQ multiplex PCR; TCRdb lists only in-frame clones, some missing. The table includes about 400,000 clones, 10% to 15% detected once. Material for sequencing was naive CD4+ T cells from blood. These receptors all stem from a woman aged 18-29 years with type 1 diabetes. Both conserved end residues are part of each CDR3. The D gene is left open where the match is weak. Some rows have no size entry. The others give once, few or many, or a class for an expanded clone.

J gene,clone size,V gene,D gene,CDR3 DNA,CDR3 protein
TRBJ2-1,NA,TRBV28,TRBD1,TGTGCCAGCAGTTCCCTGACAGGGCTGTTCTTC,CASSSLTGLFF
TRBJ2-3,NA,TRBV5-1,TRBD1,TGCGCCAGCAGCACGACAGGGGGCGCAGATACGCAGTATTTT,CASSTTGGADTQYF
TRBJ2-3,NA,TRBV5-1,NA,TGCGCCAGCAGCCTACGCCGCACAGATACGCAGTATTTT,CASSLRRTDTQYF
TRBJ2-3,NA,TRBV4-1,NA,TGCGCCAGCAGCCATCCCTTCCGGGAGCGGGGCACAGATACGCAGTATTTT,CASSHPFRERGTDTQYF
TRBJ2-7,NA,TRBV7-8,NA,TGTGCCAGCTCCCCTACTGGGGCCCCTTCCCACGAGCAGTACTTC,CASSPTGAPSHEQYF
TRBJ2-3,few,TRBV5-1,TRBD2,TGCGCCAGCAGCCAAACTAGCGGGGGAGGGACAGATACGCAGTATTTT,CASSQTSGGGTDTQYF
TRBJ1-2,NA,TRBV27,NA,TGTGCCAGCAGTCTCTCAGGCTATGGCTACACCTTC,CASSLSGYGYTF
TRBJ2-6,NA,TRBV29-1,TRBD1,TGCAGCACACCCTCCCGGACAGGGACCTCTGGGGCCAACGTCCTGACTTTC,CSTPSRTGTSGANVLTF
TRBJ2-5,NA,TRBV9,NA,TGTGCCAGCAGCGTAGGGTCAGGGAAAGAGACCCAGTACTTC,CASSVGSGKETQYF
TRBJ2-1,NA,TRBV4-1,TRBD2,TGCGCCAGCAGCCAGGCCAGCGGGGACTACAATGAGCAGTTCTTC,CASSQASGDYNEQFF
TRBJ1-2,NA,TRBV30,TRBD1,TGTGCCTGGAGTGTACGGGCACAGGGGGCAGGAGGCTACACCTTC,CAWSVRAQGAGGYTF
TRBJ2-1,few,TRBV7-2,NA,TGTGCCAGCAGCTTAGCGGGAGCGGATGAGCAGTTCTTC,CASSLAGADEQFF
TRBJ1-1,few,TRBV7-9,NA,TGTGCCAGCAGCTTCGCAGTGAACACTGAAGCTTTCTTT,CASSFAVNTEAFF
TRBJ2-1,NA,TRBV15,NA,TGTGCCACCAGCAGCCGTACTAGCTTGGCGTTCTTC,CATSSRTSLAFF
TRBJ2-7,NA,TRBV29-1,TRBD1,TGCAGCGTTGCCTGGGGGGGGACAGGGGTCGAGCAGTACTTC,CSVAWGGTGVEQYF
TRBJ2-6,few,TRBV7-9,TRBD2,TGTGCCAGCAGCTTAGGGGGACTAGCGGGAAGCTCTGGGGCCAACGTCCTGACTTTC,CASSLGGLAGSSGANVLTF
TRBJ2-1,NA,TRBV7-2,NA,TGTGCCAGCAGCCCGGACGGGACAATGGTCCGCGAGCAGTTCTTC,CASSPDGTMVREQFF
TRBJ1-2,NA,TRBV15,TRBD1,TGTGCCACCAGCAGAGGTACAGGGGCCTATGGCTACACCTTC,CATSRGTGAYGYTF
TRBJ2-5,few,TRBV9,TRBD2,TGTGCCAGCAGCGTCGTAGCGGGGGGGCCGGGTAGAGAGACCCAGTACTTC,CASSVVAGGPGRETQYF
TRBJ1-4,few,TRBV30,TRBD1,TGTGCCTGGAGTGGAGACAGGGTTAGCGCTAATGAAAAACTGTTTTTT,CAWSGDRVSANEKLFF
TRBJ1-2,few,TRBV30,TRBD1,TGTGCCTGGAGCTACGGAGGGGGCGGAGGCTACACCTTC,CAWSYGGGGGYTF
TRBJ1-4,NA,TRBV7-2,TRBD1,TGTGCCAGCAGCCCGACAGGGGCGTCTAATGAAAAACTGTTTTTT,CASSPTGASNEKLFF
TRBJ2-5,NA,TRBV27,TRBD1,TGTGCCAGCAGTTCTGACAGGGGGCGAGAGACCCAGTACTTC,CASSSDRGRETQYF
TRBJ1-5,NA,TRBV19,TRBD1,TGTGCCAGTAGTACAACAGGGGCCAGCAATCAGCCCCAGCATTTT,CASSTTGASNQPQHF
TRBJ2-7,few,TRBV30,NA,TGTGCCTGGAGTGTAGGCGGGAAAGCCGACGAGCAGTACTTC,CAWSVGGKADEQYF
TRBJ2-1,few,TRBV7-9,TRBD2,TGTGCCAGCAGCGCCCGGACTAGCGGGCCCTACAATGAGCAGTTCTTC,CASSARTSGPYNEQFF
TRBJ2-7,few,TRBV5-1,NA,TGCGCCAGCAGCGAGAGCTCCTACGAGCAGTACTTC,CASSESSYEQYF
TRBJ1-2,NA,TRBV6-5,TRBD1,TGTGCCAGCAGGAGCCGGGACAGGGGATATGGCTACACCTTC,CASRSRDRGYGYTF
TRBJ2-7,NA,TRBV7-2,NA,TGTGCCAGCAGCCCGAGAGGGATATCCTACGAGCAGTACTTC,CASSPRGISYEQYF
TRBJ2-7,once,TRBV7-8,NA,TGTGCCAGCAGCTTAGGATGGCAGGGGTCCTCCTACGAGCAGTACTTC,CASSLGWQGSSYEQYF
TRBJ2-1,NA,TRBV2,NA,TGTGCCAGCAGTACGGACAGACGTCCAAACAATGAGCAGTTCTTC,CASSTDRRPNNEQFF
TRBJ2-1,few,TRBV4-3,TRBD1,TGCGCCAGCAGCCACGGGACAGCCTACAATGAGCAGTTCTTC,CASSHGTAYNEQFF
TRBJ1-5,NA,TRBV5-7,TRBD1,TGTGCCAGCAGCTTGACAGGGGATTCTGATCAGCCCCAGCATTTT,CASSLTGDSDQPQHF
TRBJ1-1,few,TRBV30,NA,TGTGCCTGGATCCCAGGACTCCTGAACACTGAAGCTTTCTTT,CAWIPGLLNTEAFF
TRBJ2-5,few,TRBV7-8,NA,TGTGCCAGCAGCTTAGGGGGGAGGCAGCAAGAGACCCAGTACTTC,CASSLGGRQQETQYF
TRBJ2-3,few,TRBV5-6,NA,TGTGCCAGCAGCTTGTTCCCGACAGATTCAGATACGCAGTATTTT,CASSLFPTDSDTQYF
TRBJ2-7,few,TRBV7-9,TRBD1,TGTGCCAGCAGCACGGGACAGGGACTGTCCTACGAGCAGTACTTC,CASSTGQGLSYEQYF
TRBJ2-1,NA,TRBV30,TRBD1,TGTGCCTGGAGTGTAGTTGGGACAGGGGTTGAGAATGAGCAGTTCTTC,CAWSVVGTGVENEQFF
TRBJ1-1,NA,TRBV16,NA,TGTGCCAGCAGCCAATATCGGACACCTAACACTGAAGCTTTCTTT,CASSQYRTPNTEAFF
TRBJ2-1,few,TRBV29-1,NA,TGCAGCGTTCCCGGACTACCTATCTACAATGAGCAGTTCTTC,CSVPGLPIYNEQFF
TRBJ2-1,NA,TRBV29-1,NA,TGCAGCCTTCGCGCCCCCTACAATGAGCAGTTCTTC,CSLRAPYNEQFF
TRBJ1-6,NA,TRBV19,NA,TGTGCCAGCTGTCTCGGGAATTCACCCCTCCACTTT,CASCLGNSPLHF